These T cell receptor beta chains were read from a single sample in a study of a mutant IDH1 vaccine in newly diagnosed glioma. Profiled with immunoSEQ multiplex PCR; TCRdb holds only in-frame clones, not every one. The sample has around 62,000 clones, 70% to 90% seen once. Antigen specificity for these receptors is unknown. The source material was PBMCs, sampled from a glioma patient whose treatment included an IDH1 peptide vaccine. The receptors were sampled from a man in his forties with glioma. Each CDR3 is given with its conserved first and last residue. A D gene is named only where the DNA matches it firmly. Clone size is shown for a subset of rows, as once, few, many or a class of expanded clone.

clone size	D gene	V gene	J gene	CDR3 length	CDR3 DNA	CDR3 protein
medium-sized	NA	TRBV6-4	TRBJ1-1	13	TGTGCCACCCAGACGGGAGACAACACTGAAGCTTTCTTT	CATQTGDNTEAFF
NA	TRBD1	TRBV4-1	TRBJ2-3	19	TGCGCCAGCAGCCCCCTAGGTTTATTTGCGGACAGGGATACAGATACGCAGTATTTT	CASSPLGLFADRDTDTQYF
NA	TRBD2	TRBV19	TRBJ2-5	15	TGTGCCAGTAGGGCAACGTCGGGGGGGCGAGAGACCCAGTACTTC	CASRATSGGRETQYF
NA	TRBD1	TRBV29-1	TRBJ2-7	13	TGCAGCGTTGGGACAGGGGGGTACGGCGAGCAGTACTTC	CSVGTGGYGEQYF
NA	NA	TRBV19	TRBJ1-5	15	TGTGCCAGTAGTATAGTAGAGGGGCTCAATCAGCCCCAGCATTTT	CASSIVEGLNQPQHF
NA	NA	TRBV2	TRBJ2-3	14	TGTGCCAGCAGAGGGATGAGGGGCACAGATACGCAGTATTTT	CASRGMRGTDTQYF
NA	NA	TRBV29-1	TRBJ2-3	14	TGCAGCGTGAGGTGGGACCCAAGATCAGATACGCAGTATTTT	CSVRWDPRSDTQYF
NA	TRBD1	TRBV5-1	TRBJ1-1	15	TGCGCCAGCAGCTCTCTCCAGGCAGGGGGGGTTGAAGCTTTCTTT	CASSSLQAGGVEAFF
NA	NA	TRBV28	TRBJ2-4	14	TGTGCCAGCAGTGATAATTGGGGCAAAAACATTCAGTACTTC	CASSDNWGKNIQYF
NA	TRBD1	TRBV7-3	TRBJ1-1	16	TGTGCCAGCAGCTTAGGTCCGGGACAGGGGATCACTGAAGCTTTCTTT	CASSLGPGQGITEAFF
NA	TRBD1	TRBV5-1	TRBJ2-3	17	TGCGCCAGCAGCTTCCTTCCGGGACAGGGGTACGCAGATACGCAGTATTTT	CASSFLPGQGYADTQYF
NA	TRBD1	TRBV30	TRBJ1-5	14	TGTGCCTGGAAGATACAGGGGGAGCCTTCAGCCCCAGCATTT	CAWKIQGEPSAPAF
NA	TRBD1	TRBV5-6	TRBJ1-2	16	TGTGCCAGCAGCCGAGCCGGGACAGGGGCCTTGAAGGGCTACACCTTC	CASSRAGTGALKGYTF
NA	NA	TRBV9	TRBJ2-7	14	TGTGCCAGCAGCCAAGCCAGGGTCCAGGGCGAGCAGTACTTC	CASSQARVQGEQYF
NA	NA	TRBV7-3	TRBJ1-1	15	TGTGCCAGCAGCTTGGGCCCTCAGGTGAACACTGAAGCTTTCTTT	CASSLGPQVNTEAFF
NA	NA	TRBV4-3	TRBJ2-7	15	TGCGCCAGCAGCCAAAAATGGGACTTCCGCTACGAGCAGTACTTC	CASSQKWDFRYEQYF
NA	NA	TRBV6-5	TRBJ1-2	14	TGTGCCAGCAGTTACAGGGAGAAAGGCTATGGCTACACCTTC	CASSYREKGYGYTF
NA	NA	TRBV7-2	TRBJ2-7	14	TGTGCCAGCAGCTTGGGGCTAATCTCCTACGAGCAGTACTTC	CASSLGLISYEQYF
NA	TRBD1	TRBV5-4	TRBJ1-2	15	TGTGCCAGCAGCTTGGTTGACAGGGAAATAAGTGGCTACACCTTC	CASSLVDREISGYTF
NA	TRBD1	TRBV6-5	TRBJ1-2	15	TGTGCCAGCAGACAACCGGGACAGGGGAACTATGGCTACACCTTC	CASRQPGQGNYGYTF
NA	TRBD2	TRBV19	TRBJ2-3	15	TGTGCCAGTAGTCCCACTAGCGGCCTTCCTGATACGCAGTATTTT	CASSPTSGLPDTQYF
NA	NA	TRBV5-6	TRBJ1-2	14	TGTGCCAGCAGCTTTGGGGTGGCTAACTATGGCTACACCTTC	CASSFGVANYGYTF
NA	NA	TRBV5-4	TRBJ2-1	14	TGTGCCAGCAGCATTACTCAGGGGCGGCATGAGCAGTTCTTC	CASSITQGRHEQFF
NA	TRBD1	TRBV30	TRBJ2-3	14	TGTGCCTGGATGCCTAAGGGGGCGGCGGATACGCAGTATTTT	CAWMPKGAADTQYF
once	TRBD1	TRBV19	TRBJ1-1	14	TGTGCCAGTAGTCGGGACAGGGTGAACACTGAAGCTTTCTTT	CASSRDRVNTEAFF
NA	TRBD1	TRBV2	TRBJ1-4	15	TGTGCCAGCAGTCGGGACAGGGCAACTAATGAAAAACTGTTTTTT	CASSRDRATNEKLFF
NA	TRBD1	TRBV5-1	TRBJ1-1	16	TGCGCCAGCAGCGAGAGGACAGGGATCGCCGACACTGAAGCTTTCTTT	CASSERTGIADTEAFF
NA	NA	TRBV2	TRBJ2-5	15	TGTGCCAGCAGTGAAGCGGAGGGGACGGAGGAGACCCAGTACTTC	CASSEAEGTEETQYF
NA	NA	TRBV28	TRBJ2-7	15	TGTGCCAGCAGTTTATCCAGGGGTCGGACCTACGAGCAGTACTTC	CASSLSRGRTYEQYF
NA	NA	TRBV28	TRBJ1-5	16	TGTGCCAGCAGTTTAAAGGGAGGGCTGAGGTATCAGCCCCAGCATTTT	CASSLKGGLRYQPQHF
NA	NA	TRBV11-2	TRBJ1-1	13	TGTGCCAGCAGCTTAGGGCTGAACACTGAAGCTTTCTTT	CASSLGLNTEAFF
once	NA	TRBV7-7	TRBJ1-6	13	TGTGCTAGCAGCTTAGATATTTATTCACCCCTCCACTTT	CASSLDIYSPLHF
NA	TRBD1	TRBV5-8	TRBJ2-1	16	TGTGCCAGCAGCTCTAACCGGGACAGTCTCAACGGTGAGCAGTTCTTC	CASSSNRDSLNGEQFF
NA	TRBD2	TRBV18	TRBJ2-2	17	TGTGCCAGCTCACGGGGACTAGCGGGAGTAGGCACCGGGGAGCTGTTTTTT	CASSRGLAGVGTGELFF
NA	NA	TRBV10-3	TRBJ1-6	13	TGTGCCATCAGTGAAGGCTTGAATTCACCCCTCCACTTT	CAISEGLNSPLHF
NA	TRBD2	TRBV28	TRBJ2-6	19	TGTGCCAGCAGTTTTCCTGGGACTAGCGTTTTAGGTGGGGCCAACGTCCTGACTTTC	CASSFPGTSVLGGANVLTF
NA	NA	TRBV5-1	TRBJ1-1	18	TGCGCCAGCAGCTTGACCCCCACAGCCGGGTTCATGAACACTGAAGCTTTCTTT	CASSLTPTAGFMNTEAFF
NA	TRBD2	TRBV5-1	TRBJ2-3	16	TGCGCCAGCGCTACCCGTGGGGGCGGGAGGTTGGATACGCAGTATTTT	CASATRGGGRLDTQYF
NA	NA	TRBV7-2	TRBJ2-7	13	TGTGCCAGCAGCTTACTCGACAGCTACGAGCAGTACTTC	CASSLLDSYEQYF
once	NA	TRBV7-2	TRBJ1-1	14	TGTGCCAGCAGCTTACAGGGGAGGAACACTGAAGCTTTCTTT	CASSLQGRNTEAFF
NA	NA	TRBV2	TRBJ1-1	13	TGTGCCAGCAGTGATCCCGGGGGCAAAAAAGCTTTCTTT	CASSDPGGKKAFF
NA	TRBD1	TRBV5-1	TRBJ2-5	16	TGCGCCAGCAGCTTGGCTCCGACAGGGGGCCGCGAGACCCAGTACTTC	CASSLAPTGGRETQYF
NA	NA	TRBV7-9	TRBJ1-1	15	TGTGCCAGCAGCTCACGGGGGCAGCTGAACACTGAAGCTTTCTTT	CASSSRGQLNTEAFF
NA	NA	TRBV19	TRBJ2-1	13	TGTGCCAGTAGTATCGGCAGGGGCAATGAGCAGTTCTTC	CASSIGRGNEQFF
NA	TRBD2	TRBV14	TRBJ2-4	16	TGTGCCAGCAGCCGTCGGACTAGCGGGAGGCACTCCAGTCAGTACTTC	CASSRRTSGRHSSQYF
NA	NA	TRBV2	TRBJ1-6	16	TGTGCCAGCAGGGCGGGCCTTAGCTCCTATAATTCACCCCTCCACTTT	CASRAGLSSYNSPLHF
NA	NA	TRBV11-2	TRBJ1-4	15	TGTGCCAGCAGCTTAGAAGCCGGGGGAAATGAAAAACTGTTTTTT	CASSLEAGGNEKLFF
NA	NA	TRBV19	TRBJ1-3	17	TGTGCCAGTAGTACCGGAGCAGGGGCGCGAGGGGGAAACACCATATATTTT	CASSTGAGARGGNTIYF